Described below is a single TCR beta chain sequence and its context. Each CDR3 protein is one row after TCRdb ran MiXCR on the 5' RACE reads. The sample lists roughly 45,000 distinct CDR3 sequences, approximately 22% occurring once. Tregs were sorted as CD4+CD25+CD127-/low cells. Germline CDR1 SGHRS, CDR2 YFSETQ. The CDR3 contains 15 residues. Trimming took 0 bases from V and 4 from J, leaving 12 bases between them. V is TRBV5-1 and J is TRBJ2-3, with D tentatively TRBD1 (6 bases). The sample taken for sequencing was Tregs sorted from blood. This receptor was obtained from a female donor with breast cancer. The CDR3 reads CASSLVTGSADTQYF. DNA for the CDR3: TGCGCCAGCAGCTTGGTTACAGGGAGCGCAGATACGCAGTATTTT.